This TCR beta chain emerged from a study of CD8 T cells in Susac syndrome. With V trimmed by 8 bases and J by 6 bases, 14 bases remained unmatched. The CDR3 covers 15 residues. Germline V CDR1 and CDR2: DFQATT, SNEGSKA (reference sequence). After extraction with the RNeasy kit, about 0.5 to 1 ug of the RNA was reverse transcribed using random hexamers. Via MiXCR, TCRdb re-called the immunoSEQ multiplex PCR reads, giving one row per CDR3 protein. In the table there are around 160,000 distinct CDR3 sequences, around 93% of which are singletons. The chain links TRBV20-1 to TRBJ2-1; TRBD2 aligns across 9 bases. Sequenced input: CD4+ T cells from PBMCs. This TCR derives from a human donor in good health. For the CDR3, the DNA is TGCAGTTTTATCTCCGCGGGGGGGCGGGGCAATGAGCAGTTCTTC. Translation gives CSFISAGGRGNEQFF.